The sequence of this T cell receptor beta chain was determined in a study of T-cell memory formation after mild COVID-19. Overall study context: TCR clusters largely stayed donor specific.

V gave up 6 bases and J gave up 5 bases; unmatched junction bases: 3. The CDR3 loop spans 14 amino acids. TCRdb reanalysed the 5' RACE reads using MiXCR and keeps one entry per CDR3 protein. The table records fewer than 650,000 distinct CDR3 sequences, less than 25% of them present only once. The chain couples TRBV12-3 or TRBV12-4 to TRBJ2-1; TRBD1 matches 11 bases. The specimen was PBMCs or a T cell subset sorted from them (not recorded which). This TCR was recovered from an adult woman who had mild COVID-19 (a few samples of this study predate the infection). Cell type and time point are not known. This CDR3 is CASSPGQGDNEQFF. In DNA, the CDR3 is TGTGCCAGCAGCCCGGGACAGGGGGACAATGAGCAGTTCTTC.